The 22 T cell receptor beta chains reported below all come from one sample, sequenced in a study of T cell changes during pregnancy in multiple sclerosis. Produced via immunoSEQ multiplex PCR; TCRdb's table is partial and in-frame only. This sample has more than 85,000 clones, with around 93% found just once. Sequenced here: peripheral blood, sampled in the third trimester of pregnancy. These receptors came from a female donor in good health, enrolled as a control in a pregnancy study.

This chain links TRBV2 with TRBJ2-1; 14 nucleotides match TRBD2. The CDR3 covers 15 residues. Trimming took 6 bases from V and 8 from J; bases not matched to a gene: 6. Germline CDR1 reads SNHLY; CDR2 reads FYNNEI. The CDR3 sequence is CASSRLAGGPHEQFF. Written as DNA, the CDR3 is TGTGCCAGCAGCCGACTAGCGGGAGGGCCGCATGAGCAGTTCTTC.

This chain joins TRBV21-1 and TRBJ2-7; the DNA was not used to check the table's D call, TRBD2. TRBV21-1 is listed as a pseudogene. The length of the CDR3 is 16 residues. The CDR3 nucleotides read TGTGCCAGCAGCAAAGGGCCCCTAGCGGGAGGGCATGAGCAGTACTTC. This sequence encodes CASSKGPLAGGHEQYF.

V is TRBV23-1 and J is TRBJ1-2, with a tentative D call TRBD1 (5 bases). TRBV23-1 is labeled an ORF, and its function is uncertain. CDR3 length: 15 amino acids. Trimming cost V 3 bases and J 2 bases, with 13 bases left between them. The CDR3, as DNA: TGCGCCAGCAGTCACCAAGGGACTATCAACTATGGCTACACCTTC. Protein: CASSHQGTINYGYTF.

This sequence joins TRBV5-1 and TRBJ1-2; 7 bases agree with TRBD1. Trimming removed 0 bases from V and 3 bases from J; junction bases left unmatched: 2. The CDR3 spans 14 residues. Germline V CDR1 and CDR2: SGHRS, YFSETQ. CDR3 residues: CASSLAGTDYGYTF. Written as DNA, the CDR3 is TGCGCCAGCAGCTTGGCGGGGACAGACTATGGCTACACCTTC.

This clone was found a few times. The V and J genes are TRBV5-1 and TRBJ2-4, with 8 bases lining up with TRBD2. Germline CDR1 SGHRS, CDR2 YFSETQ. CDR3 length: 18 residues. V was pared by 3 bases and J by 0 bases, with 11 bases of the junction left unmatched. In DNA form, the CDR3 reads TGCGCCAGCAGCTCAGTCCCGGGACTAGTGGAAGCCAAAAACATTCAGTACTTC. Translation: CASSSVPGLVEAKNIQYF.

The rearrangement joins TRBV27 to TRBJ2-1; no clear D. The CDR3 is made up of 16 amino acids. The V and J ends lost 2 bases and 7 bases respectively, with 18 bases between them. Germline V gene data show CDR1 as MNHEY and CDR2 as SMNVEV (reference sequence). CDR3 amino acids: CASSLANLGSGNEQFF. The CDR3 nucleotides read TGTGCCAGCAGTTTAGCTAACTTGGGTTCGGGTAATGAGCAGTTCTTC.

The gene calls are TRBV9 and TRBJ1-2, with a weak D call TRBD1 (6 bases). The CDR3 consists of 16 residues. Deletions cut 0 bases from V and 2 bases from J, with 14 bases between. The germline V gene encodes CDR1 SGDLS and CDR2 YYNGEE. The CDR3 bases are TGTGCCAGCAGCGTAGGGGGCACAGGGATGAACTATGGCTACACCTTC. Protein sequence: CASSVGGTGMNYGYTF.

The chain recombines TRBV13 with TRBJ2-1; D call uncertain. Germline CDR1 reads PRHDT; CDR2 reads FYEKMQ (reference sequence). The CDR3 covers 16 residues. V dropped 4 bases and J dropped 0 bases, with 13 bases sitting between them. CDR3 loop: CASSSQELSSYNEQFF. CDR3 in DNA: TGTGCCAGCAGCTCTCAAGAATTGAGCTCCTACAATGAGCAGTTCTTC. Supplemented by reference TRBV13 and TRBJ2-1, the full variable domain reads AAGVIQSPRHLIKEKRETATLKCYPIPRHDTVYWYQQGPGQDPQFLISFYEKMQSDKGSIPDRFSAQQFSDYHSELNMSSLELGDSALYFCASSSQELSSYNEQFFGPGTRLTVL.

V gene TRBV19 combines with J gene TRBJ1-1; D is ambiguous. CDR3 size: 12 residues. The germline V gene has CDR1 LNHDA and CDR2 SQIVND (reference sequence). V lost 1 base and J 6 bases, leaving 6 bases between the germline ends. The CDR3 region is CASSIAGSEAFF. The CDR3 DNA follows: TGTGCCAGTAGTATAGCCGGGTCTGAAGCTTTCTTT.

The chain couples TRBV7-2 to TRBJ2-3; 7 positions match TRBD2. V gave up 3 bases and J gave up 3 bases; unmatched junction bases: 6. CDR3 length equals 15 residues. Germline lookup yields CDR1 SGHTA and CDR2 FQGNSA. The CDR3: CASSFRREATDTQYF. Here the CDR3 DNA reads TGTGCCAGCAGCTTCCGACGGGAGGCGACAGATACGCAGTATTTT.

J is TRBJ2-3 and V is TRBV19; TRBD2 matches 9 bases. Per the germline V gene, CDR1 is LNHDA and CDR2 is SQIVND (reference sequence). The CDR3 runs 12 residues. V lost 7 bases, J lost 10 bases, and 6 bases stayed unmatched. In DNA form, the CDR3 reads TGTGCCAGTAACCCGCGGGAGGGCGCGCAGTATTTT. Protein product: CASNPREGAQYF.

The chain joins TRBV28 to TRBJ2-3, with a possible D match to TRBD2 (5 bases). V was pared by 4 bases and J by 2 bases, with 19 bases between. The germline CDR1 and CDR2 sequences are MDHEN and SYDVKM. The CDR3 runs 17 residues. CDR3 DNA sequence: TGTGCCAGCAGTTCCGCCTCGAGCGGAGAGGACACAGATACGCAGTATTTT. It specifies CASSSASSGEDTDTQYF.

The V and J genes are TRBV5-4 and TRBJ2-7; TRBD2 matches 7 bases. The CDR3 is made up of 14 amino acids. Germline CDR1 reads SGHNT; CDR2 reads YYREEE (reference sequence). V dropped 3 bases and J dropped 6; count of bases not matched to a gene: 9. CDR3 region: CASSSSGRHGEQYF. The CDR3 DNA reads TGTGCCAGCAGCTCTAGCGGCCGTCATGGCGAGCAGTACTTC.

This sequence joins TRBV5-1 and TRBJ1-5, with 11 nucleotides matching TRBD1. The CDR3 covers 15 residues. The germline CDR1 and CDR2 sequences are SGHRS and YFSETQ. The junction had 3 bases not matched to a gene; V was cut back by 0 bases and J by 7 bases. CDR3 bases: TGCGCCAGCAGCTTGGGGACAGGGGGCGGGCAGCCCCAGCATTTT. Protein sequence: CASSLGTGGGQPQHF. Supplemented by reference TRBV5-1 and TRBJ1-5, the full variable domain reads KAGVTQTPRYLIKTRGQQVTLSCSPISGHRSVSWYQQTPGQGLQFLFEYFSETQRNKGNFPGRFSGRQFSNSRSEMNVSTLELGDSALYLCASSLGTGGGQPQHFGDGTRLSIL.

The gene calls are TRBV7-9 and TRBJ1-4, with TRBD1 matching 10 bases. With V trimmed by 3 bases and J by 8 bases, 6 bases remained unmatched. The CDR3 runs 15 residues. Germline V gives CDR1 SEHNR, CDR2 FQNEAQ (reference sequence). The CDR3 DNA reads TGTGCCAGCAGCTTCGCGGGACAGGGGAGAGAAAAACTGTTTTTT. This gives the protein CASSFAGQGREKLFF.

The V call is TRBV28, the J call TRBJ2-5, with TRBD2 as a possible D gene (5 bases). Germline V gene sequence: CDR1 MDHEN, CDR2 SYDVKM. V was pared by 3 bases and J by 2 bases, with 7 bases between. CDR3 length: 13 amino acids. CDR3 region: CASSFPGQETQYF. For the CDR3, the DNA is TGTGCCAGCAGTTTCCCGGGACAAGAGACCCAGTACTTC.

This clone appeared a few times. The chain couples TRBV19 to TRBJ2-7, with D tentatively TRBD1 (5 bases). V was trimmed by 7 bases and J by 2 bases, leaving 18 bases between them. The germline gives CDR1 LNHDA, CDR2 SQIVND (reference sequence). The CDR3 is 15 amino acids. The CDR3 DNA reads TGTGCCAGTAAAGTTCGCCAACGGACAACCTACGAGCAGTACTTC. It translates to CASKVRQRTTYEQYF.

The CDR3 loop is CASSAGTGQETQYF. In DNA form, the CDR3 reads TGTGCCAGCAGCGCCGGGACAGGACAAGAGACCCAGTACTTC. This chain uses TRBV9 with TRBJ2-5; 8 nucleotides align to TRBD1. Germline V gene sequence: CDR1 SGDLS, CDR2 YYNGEE. The J segment lost 2 bases and the V segment lost 3 bases, leaving 3 bases of the junction unmatched. This CDR3 has 14 amino acids.

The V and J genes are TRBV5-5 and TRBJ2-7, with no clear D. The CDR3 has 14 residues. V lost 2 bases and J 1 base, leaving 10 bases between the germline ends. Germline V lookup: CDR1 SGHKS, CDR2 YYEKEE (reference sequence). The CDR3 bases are TGTGCCAGCAGCTTCCCGGGTGAATCCTACGAGCAGTACTTC. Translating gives CASSFPGESYEQYF.

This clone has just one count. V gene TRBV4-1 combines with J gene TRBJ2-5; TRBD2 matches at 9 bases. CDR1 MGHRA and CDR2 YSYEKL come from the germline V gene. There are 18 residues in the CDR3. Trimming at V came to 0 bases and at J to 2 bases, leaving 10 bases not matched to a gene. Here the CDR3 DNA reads TGCGCCAGCAGCCAAGAGAGGGTCGGGCTAGCGGGGCAAGAGACCCAGTACTTC. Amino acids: CASSQERVGLAGQETQYF.

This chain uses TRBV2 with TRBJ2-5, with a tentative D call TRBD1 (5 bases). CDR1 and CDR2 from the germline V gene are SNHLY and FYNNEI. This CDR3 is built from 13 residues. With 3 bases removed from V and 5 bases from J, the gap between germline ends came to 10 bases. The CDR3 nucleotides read TGTGCCAGCAGTGATGGGGCAGGGGAGACCCAGTACTTC. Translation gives CASSDGAGETQYF.

The CDR3 DNA sequence: TGTGCCAGCAGCGAGAGCGGGGAGGCCTACAATGAGCAGTTCTTC. Translating gives CASSESGEAYNEQFF. The chain uses TRBV9 and TRBJ2-1; 7 bases are a match to TRBD2. V shed 3 bases, J shed 2 bases, and the junction held 5 bases outside the gene matches. The CDR3 has 15 residues. The germline V gene encodes CDR1 SGDLS and CDR2 YYNGEE.